These 5 T cell receptor beta chains originate from one sample sequenced in a study of shared clonotypes between healthy human individuals. Assay: immunoSEQ multiplex PCR; the TCRdb copy retains only in-frame clones and omits some. The data show 400,000 to 600,000 clones, roughly 95% seen once. Sequences were obtained from naive CD4+ T cells sorted from blood. Specified subset: CD45RA+ positively selected. The receptors come from a woman in her 30s in good health.

The genes are TRBV5-1 and TRBJ2-5; TRBD2 agrees at 10 bases. The CDR3 is 16 amino acids. V dropped 3 bases and J dropped 2; count of bases not matched to a gene: 7. Germline CDR1 is SGHRS and CDR2 is YFSETQ. Here the CDR3 DNA reads TGCGCCAGCAGCTGGGTACTAGCGGGAATACAAGAGACCCAGTACTTC. Residues: CASSWVLAGIQETQYF.

V and J are TRBV5-1 and TRBJ1-1, with D possibly matching TRBD1 (5 bases). Germline CDR1 and CDR2: SGHRS and YFSETQ. The CDR3 consists of 13 residues. V was shortened by 3 bases and J by 5 bases, with 11 bases between the two germline ends. DNA for the CDR3: TGCGCCAGCAGCTCGGCGGGGGAGACTGAAGCTTTCTTT. Translation gives CASSSAGETEAFF.

V is TRBV5-1 and J is TRBJ2-5; D gene ambiguous. The CDR3 extends over 14 amino acids. Germline CDR1 SGHRS, CDR2 YFSETQ. Trimming pared 1 base from V and 3 bases from J, leaving 10 bases between. CDR3 sequence: CASSLFSVKETQYF. CDR3 bases: TGCGCCAGCAGCTTGTTCTCGGTTAAAGAGACCCAGTACTTC.

The V and J genes are TRBV7-7 and TRBJ2-3; the D call may be TRBD1 or TRBD2 (5 bases each). The CDR3 runs 15 residues. V shed 5 bases and J shed 5 bases, with 17 bases lying between them. Germline V gene sequence: CDR1 SSHAT, CDR2 FNYEAQ (reference sequence). The CDR3 sequence: CASSRRFGAEDTQYF. The CDR3 DNA follows: TGTGCCAGCAGCAGAAGGTTCGGGGCTGAAGATACGCAGTATTTT.

The chain recombines TRBV10-3 with TRBJ2-5; tentatively, D is TRBD1 (5 bases). The V gene's germline CDR1 is ENHRY and CDR2 SYGVKD. The CDR3 consists of 12 residues. The V end was cut by 8 bases, the J end by 2 bases, with 9 bases between. CDR3 sequence: CAIARTQETQYF. The CDR3 coding sequence is TGTGCCATCGCCAGGACACAAGAGACCCAGTACTTC.